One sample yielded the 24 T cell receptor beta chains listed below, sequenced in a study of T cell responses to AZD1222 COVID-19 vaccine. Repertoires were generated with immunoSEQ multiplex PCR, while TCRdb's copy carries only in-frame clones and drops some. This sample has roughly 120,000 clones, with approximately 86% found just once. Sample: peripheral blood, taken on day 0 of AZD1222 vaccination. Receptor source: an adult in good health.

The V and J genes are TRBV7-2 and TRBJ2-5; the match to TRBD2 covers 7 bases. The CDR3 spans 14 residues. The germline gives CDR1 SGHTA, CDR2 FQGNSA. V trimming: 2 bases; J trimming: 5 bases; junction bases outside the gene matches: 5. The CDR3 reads CASSLPSGDETQYF. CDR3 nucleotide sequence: TGTGCCAGCAGCTTACCTAGCGGCGATGAGACCCAGTACTTC.

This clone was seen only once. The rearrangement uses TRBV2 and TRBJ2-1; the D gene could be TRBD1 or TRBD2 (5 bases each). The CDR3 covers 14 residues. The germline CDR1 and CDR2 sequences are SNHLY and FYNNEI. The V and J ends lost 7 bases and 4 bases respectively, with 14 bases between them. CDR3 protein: CASMRDELYNEQFF. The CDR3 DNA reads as TGTGCCAGCATGAGGGACGAGTTATACAATGAGCAGTTCTTC.

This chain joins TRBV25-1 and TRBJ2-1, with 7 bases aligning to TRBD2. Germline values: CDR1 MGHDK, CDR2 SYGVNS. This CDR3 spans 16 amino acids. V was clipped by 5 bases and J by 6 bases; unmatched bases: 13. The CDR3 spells CASSPPGRGLVNEQFF. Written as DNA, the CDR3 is TGTGCCAGCAGTCCTCCGGGGAGGGGATTGGTCAATGAGCAGTTCTTC.

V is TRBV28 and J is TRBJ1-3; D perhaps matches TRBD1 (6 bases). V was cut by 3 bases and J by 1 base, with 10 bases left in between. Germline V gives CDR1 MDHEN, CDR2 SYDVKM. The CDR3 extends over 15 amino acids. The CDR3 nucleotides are TGTGCCAGCAGTTTTCTTCAGGGGTCTGGAAACACCATATATTTT. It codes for CASSFLQGSGNTIYF. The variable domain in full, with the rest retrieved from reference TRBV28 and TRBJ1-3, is DVKVTQSSRYLVKRTGEKVFLECVQDMDHENMFWYRQDPGLGLRLIYFSYDVKMKEKGDIPEGYSVSREKKERFSLILESASTNQTSMYLCASSFLQGSGNTIYFGEGSWLTVV.

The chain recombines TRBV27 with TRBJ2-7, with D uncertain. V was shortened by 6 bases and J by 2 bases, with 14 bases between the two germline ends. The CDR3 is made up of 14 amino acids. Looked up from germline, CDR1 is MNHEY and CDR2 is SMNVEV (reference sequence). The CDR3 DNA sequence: TGTGCCAGCAGATCTCCCCCCGCGACCTACGAGCAGTACTTC. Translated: CASRSPPATYEQYF.

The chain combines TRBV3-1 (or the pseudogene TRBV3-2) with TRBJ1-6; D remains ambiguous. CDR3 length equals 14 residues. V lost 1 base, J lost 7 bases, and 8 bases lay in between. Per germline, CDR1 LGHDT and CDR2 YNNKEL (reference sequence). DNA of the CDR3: TGTGCCAGCAGCCAAGGGCAGATAAATTCACCCCTCCACTTT. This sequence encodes CASSQGQINSPLHF.

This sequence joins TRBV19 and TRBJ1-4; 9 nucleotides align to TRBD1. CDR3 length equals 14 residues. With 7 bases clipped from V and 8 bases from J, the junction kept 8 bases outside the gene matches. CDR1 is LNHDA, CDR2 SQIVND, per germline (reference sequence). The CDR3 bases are TGTGCCAGTACCCCCGGGACAGGGTACGAAAAACTGTTTTTT. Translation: CASTPGTGYEKLFF.

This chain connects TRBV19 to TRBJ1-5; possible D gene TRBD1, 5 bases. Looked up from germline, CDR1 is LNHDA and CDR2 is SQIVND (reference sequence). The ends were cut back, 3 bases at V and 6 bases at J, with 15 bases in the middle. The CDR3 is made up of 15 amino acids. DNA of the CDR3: TGTGCCAGTAGTATTCTTCAGGGATTGAGTCAGCCCCAGCATTTT. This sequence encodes CASSILQGLSQPQHF.

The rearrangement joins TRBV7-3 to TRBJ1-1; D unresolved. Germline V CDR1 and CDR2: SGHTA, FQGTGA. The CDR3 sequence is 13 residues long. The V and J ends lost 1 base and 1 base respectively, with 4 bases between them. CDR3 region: CASSLNTNTEAFF. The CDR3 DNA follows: TGTGCCAGCAGCTTAAACACGAACACTGAAGCTTTCTTT.

The CDR3 bases are TGTGCCAGCAGCTCACCTCAGGAAGGGTACGGCAATGAGCAGTTCTTC. This encodes CASSSPQEGYGNEQFF. This rearrangement joins TRBV7-8 to TRBJ2-1; no clear D. In germline, CDR1 is SGHVS, CDR2 FQNEAQ. The CDR3 totals 16 residues. V was clipped by 4 bases and J by 6 bases, with 19 bases between them. The full variable domain, completed using reference TRBV7-8 and TRBJ2-1, is GAGVSQSPRYKVAKRGQDVALRCDPISGHVSLFWYQQALGQGPEFLTYFQNEAQLDKSGLPSDRFFAERPEGSVSTLKIQRTQQEDSAVYLCASSSPQEGYGNEQFFGPGTRLTVL.

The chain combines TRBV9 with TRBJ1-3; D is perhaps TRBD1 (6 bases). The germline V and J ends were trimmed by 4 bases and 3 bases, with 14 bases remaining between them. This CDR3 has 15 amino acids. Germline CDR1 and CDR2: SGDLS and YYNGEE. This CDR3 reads CASSPQGRNGNTIYF. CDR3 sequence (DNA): TGTGCCAGCAGCCCGCAGGGGCGGAATGGAAACACCATATATTTT. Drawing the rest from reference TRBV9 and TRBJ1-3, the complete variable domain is DSGVTQTPKHLITATGQRVTLRCSPRSGDLSVYWYQQSLDQGLQFLIQYYNGEERAKGNILERFSAQQFPDLHSELNLSSLELGDSALYFCASSPQGRNGNTIYFGEGSWLTVV.

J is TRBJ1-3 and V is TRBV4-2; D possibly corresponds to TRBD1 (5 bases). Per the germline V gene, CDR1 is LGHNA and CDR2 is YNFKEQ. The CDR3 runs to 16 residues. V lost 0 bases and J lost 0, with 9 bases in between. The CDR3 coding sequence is TGTGCCAGCAGCCAAGATGTCGACAGCTCTGGAAACACCATATATTTT. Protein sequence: CASSQDVDSSGNTIYF.

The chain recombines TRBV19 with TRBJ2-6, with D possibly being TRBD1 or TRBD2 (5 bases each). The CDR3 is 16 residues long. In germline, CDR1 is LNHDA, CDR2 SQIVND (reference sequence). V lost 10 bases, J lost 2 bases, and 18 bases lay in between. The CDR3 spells CAISGGDPPGANVLTF. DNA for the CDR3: TGTGCCATTTCTGGGGGTGATCCCCCTGGGGCCAACGTCCTGACTTTC.

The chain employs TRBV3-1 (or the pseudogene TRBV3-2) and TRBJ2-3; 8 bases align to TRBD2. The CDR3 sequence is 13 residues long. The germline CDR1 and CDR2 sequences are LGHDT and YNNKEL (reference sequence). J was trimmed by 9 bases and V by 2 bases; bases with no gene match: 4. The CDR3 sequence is CASSQSGRGTQYF. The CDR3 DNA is TGTGCCAGCAGCCAAAGCGGGAGAGGAACGCAGTATTTT.

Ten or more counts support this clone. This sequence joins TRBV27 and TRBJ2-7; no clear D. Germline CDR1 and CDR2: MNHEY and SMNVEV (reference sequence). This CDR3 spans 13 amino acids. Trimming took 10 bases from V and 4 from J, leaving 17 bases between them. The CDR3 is CATKGMLRYEQYF. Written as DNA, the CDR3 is TGTGCCACGAAAGGGATGCTACGGTACGAGCAGTACTTC.

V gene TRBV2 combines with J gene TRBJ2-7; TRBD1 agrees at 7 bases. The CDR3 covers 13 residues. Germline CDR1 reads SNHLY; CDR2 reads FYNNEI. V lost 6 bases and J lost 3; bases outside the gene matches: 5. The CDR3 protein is CASRRDSYYEQYF. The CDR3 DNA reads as TGTGCCAGCAGACGGGACAGTTACTACGAGCAGTACTTC.

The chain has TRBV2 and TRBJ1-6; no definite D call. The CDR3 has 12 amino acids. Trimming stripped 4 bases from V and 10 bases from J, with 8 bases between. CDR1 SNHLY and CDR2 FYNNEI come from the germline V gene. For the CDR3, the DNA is TGTGCCAGCAGTGGTCTCTCCTCACCCCTCCACTTT. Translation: CASSGLSSPLHF.

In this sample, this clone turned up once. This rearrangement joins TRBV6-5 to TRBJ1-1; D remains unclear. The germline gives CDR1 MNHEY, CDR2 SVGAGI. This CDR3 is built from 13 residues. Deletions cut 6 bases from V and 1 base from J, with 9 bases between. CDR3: CASSLGPNTEAFF. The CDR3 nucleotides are TGTGCCAGCAGCCTTGGACCGAACACTGAAGCTTTCTTT.

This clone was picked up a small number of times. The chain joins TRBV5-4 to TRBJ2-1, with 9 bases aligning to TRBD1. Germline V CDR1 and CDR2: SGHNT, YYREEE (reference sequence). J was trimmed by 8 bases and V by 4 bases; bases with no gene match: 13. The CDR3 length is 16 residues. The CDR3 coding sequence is TGTGCCAGCAGCCTCGAGGACAGGGGCTCGGGGCATGAGCAGTTCTTC. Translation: CASSLEDRGSGHEQFF.

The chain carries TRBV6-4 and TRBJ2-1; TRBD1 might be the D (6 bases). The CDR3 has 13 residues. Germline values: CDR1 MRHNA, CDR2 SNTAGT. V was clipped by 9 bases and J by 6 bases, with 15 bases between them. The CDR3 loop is CASAVGRGNEQFF. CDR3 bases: TGTGCCAGTGCCGTTGGCAGGGGCAATGAGCAGTTCTTC.

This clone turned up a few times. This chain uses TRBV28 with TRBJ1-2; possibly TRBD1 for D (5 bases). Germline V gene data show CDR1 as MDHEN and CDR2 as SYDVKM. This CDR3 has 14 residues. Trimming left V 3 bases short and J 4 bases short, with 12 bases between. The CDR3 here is CASSLGQGVYGYTF. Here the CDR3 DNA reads TGTGCCAGCAGTTTGGGGCAGGGAGTCTATGGCTACACCTTC.

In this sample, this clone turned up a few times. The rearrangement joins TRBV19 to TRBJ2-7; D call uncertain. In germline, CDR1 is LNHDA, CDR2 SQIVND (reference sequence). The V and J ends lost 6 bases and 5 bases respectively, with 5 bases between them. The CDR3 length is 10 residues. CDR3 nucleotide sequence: TGTGCCAGTAGAGGAGACGAGCAGTACTTC. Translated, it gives CASRGDEQYF.

CDR3 in DNA: TGTGCCAGCAGCTTATCCGAGGCTAACTATGGCTACACCTTC. It is translated as CASSLSEANYGYTF. The chain combines TRBV7-9 with TRBJ1-2; no firm D call. This CDR3 is 14 amino acids long. Germline values: CDR1 SEHNR, CDR2 FQNEAQ (reference sequence). V lost 2 bases to trimming and J lost 0 bases, with 7 bases between them.

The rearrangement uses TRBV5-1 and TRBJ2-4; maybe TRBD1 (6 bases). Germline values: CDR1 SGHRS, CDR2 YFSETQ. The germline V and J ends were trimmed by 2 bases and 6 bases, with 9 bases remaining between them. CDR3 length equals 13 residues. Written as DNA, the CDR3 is TGCGCCAGCAGCTTAGGGACATTAAACATTCAGTACTTC. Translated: CASSLGTLNIQYF.